One and the same sample provided the 18 T cell receptor beta chains below, sequenced in a study of beta chain features in type 1 diabetes. Points from the study as a whole: All four CD4+ subsets from Type 1 diabetes patients carried moderately but significantly shorter TCRB CDR3s.

Reverse transcribing all isolated RNA meant expressed TCRB transcripts were sequenced. The repertoire was sequenced with immunoSEQ multiplex PCR; TCRdb's copy has only in-frame clones and lacks some. The table lists more than 200,000 clones, about a sixth of them singletons, with approximately 0.086% in the top ten. These receptors lack a known antigen. Input material: naive CD4+ T cells from blood. The receptors derive from a man under 40 with type 1 diabetes.

The chain uses TRBV29-1 and TRBJ1-2; D gene uncertain. V shed 3 bases and J shed 5 bases, with 7 bases lying between them. The germline gives CDR1 SQVTM, CDR2 ANQGSEA. The CDR3 covers 11 residues. The CDR3 is CSVDMGYGYTF. The CDR3 nucleotides read TGCAGCGTTGATATGGGGTATGGCTACACCTTC. Filled out from reference TRBV29-1 and TRBJ1-2, the complete variable domain reads SAVISQKPSRDICQRGTSLTIQCQVDSQVTMMFWYRQQPGQSLTLIATANQGSEATYESGFVIDKFPISRPNLTFSTLTVSNMSPEDSSIYLCSVDMGYGYTFGSGTRLTVV.

V is TRBV28 and J is TRBJ2-7, with 7 bases identical to TRBD1. This CDR3 is built from 13 residues. V was clipped by 4 bases and J by 3 bases; unmatched bases: 3. The germline V gene has CDR1 MDHEN and CDR2 SYDVKM. The CDR3 region has the DNA TGTGCCAGCAGTTCGGGACAGAACTACGAGCAGTACTTC. It specifies CASSSGQNYEQYF.

The chain links TRBV13 to TRBJ2-3; D gene uncertain. The CDR3 sequence is 14 residues long. Germline V lookup: CDR1 PRHDT, CDR2 FYEKMQ (reference sequence). The V end was cut by 4 bases, the J end by 2 bases, with 10 bases between. CDR3 protein: CASSSTASTDTQYF. The CDR3 region has the DNA TGTGCCAGCAGCTCAACCGCTTCCACAGATACGCAGTATTTT.

There are a few counts of this clone. V gene TRBV30 combines with J gene TRBJ2-1; D may be TRBD2 (6 bases). V was pared by 2 bases and J by 10 bases, with 9 bases between. This CDR3 is 11 amino acids long. The V gene's germline CDR1 is GTSNPN and CDR2 SVGIG (reference sequence). CDR3 region: CAWSRTIEQFF. CDR3 DNA: TGTGCCTGGAGTAGGACTATCGAGCAGTTCTTC.

V is TRBV6-5 and J is TRBJ1-2; D is unclear. With 0 bases removed from V and 8 bases from J, the gap between germline ends came to 13 bases. This CDR3 has 14 residues. From germline, CDR1 is MNHEY and CDR2 SVGAGI. The CDR3 is CASSYSSQRRGYTF. Written as DNA, the CDR3 is TGTGCCAGCAGTTACTCGAGCCAGCGTCGGGGCTACACCTTC.

This clone came up once. The chain employs TRBV6-5 and TRBJ2-1; D remains ambiguous. Germline CDR1 MNHEY, CDR2 SVGAGI. The CDR3 has 11 residues. The ends were cut back, 7 bases at V and 6 bases at J, with 7 bases in the middle. CDR3 sequence: CASTRFNEQFF. In nucleotides, the CDR3 is TGTGCCAGCACCAGATTCAATGAGCAGTTCTTC.

This clone was observed a few times. This CDR3 is CASSSGSSFWETQYF. The CDR3 DNA reads as TGCGCCAGCAGCTCCGGCTCATCCTTCTGGGAGACCCAGTACTTC. The gene calls are TRBV5-1 and TRBJ2-5, with unresolved D. The germline gives CDR1 SGHRS, CDR2 YFSETQ. The CDR3 has 15 residues. Between the trimmed V and J ends, which lost 3 bases and 5 bases, there was a span of 17 bases.

The CDR3 sequence: CASSEGTRKYF. The DNA for the CDR3 is TGTGCCAGCAGTGAAGGGACCCGCAAGTACTTC. The rearrangement links TRBV2 to TRBJ2-5; D not certain. The CDR3 is 11 residues long. The ends were cut back, 1 base at V and 12 bases at J, with 9 bases in the middle. Germline V gene data show CDR1 as SNHLY and CDR2 as FYNNEI.

CDR3 sequence: CSGGTVYGYTF. For the CDR3, the DNA is TGCAGCGGTGGGACGGTTTATGGCTACACCTTC. The chain carries TRBV29-1 and TRBJ1-2; D is perhaps TRBD1 (5 bases). Germline V gives CDR1 SQVTM, CDR2 ANQGSEA. The CDR3 is made up of 11 amino acids. V was shortened by 7 bases and J by 5 bases, with 11 bases between the two germline ends.

The chain couples TRBV9 to TRBJ2-1, with 9 bases lining up with TRBD2. V lost 4 bases and J lost 6; bases outside the gene matches: 5. The V gene's germline CDR1 is SGDLS and CDR2 YYNGEE. This CDR3 region has 14 residues. The CDR3 DNA is TGTGCCAGCAGCTCGGGACTAGCTGGCAATGAGCAGTTCTTC. Its translation: CASSSGLAGNEQFF.

This chain connects TRBV30 to TRBJ1-1; no clear D. Germline V gives CDR1 GTSNPN, CDR2 SVGIG (reference sequence). Deletions cut 5 bases from V and 0 bases from J, with 10 bases between. The CDR3 totals 13 residues. The CDR3 DNA follows: TGTGCCTGGGCTCACCTAATGAACACTGAAGCTTTCTTT. The encoded protein is CAWAHLMNTEAFF.

CDR3 DNA sequence: TGCGCCAGCAGCCAAGGGACGACAGCCTACGAGCAGTACTTC. It yields the protein CASSQGTTAYEQYF. V and J are TRBV4-3 and TRBJ2-7, with D perhaps matching TRBD1 (5 bases). The V gene lost 1 base and the J gene lost 2 bases, with 9 bases spanning the gap. Germline V gene data show CDR1 as LGHNA and CDR2 as YSLEER. The CDR3 covers 14 residues.

The chain joins TRBV4-1 to TRBJ1-5; D call uncertain. CDR3 length: 15 amino acids. Trimming left V 0 bases short and J 9 bases short, with 15 bases between. The V gene's germline CDR1 is MGHRA and CDR2 YSYEKL. The CDR3: CASSQEEDRFRPQHF. CDR3 DNA: TGCGCCAGCAGCCAAGAGGAGGATAGGTTTCGGCCCCAGCATTTT.

The chain is built from TRBV19 and TRBJ2-1; the match to TRBD1 covers 10 bases. This CDR3 contains 17 residues. The ends lost 5 bases at V and 5 bases at J; junction bases unmatched: 12. Per the germline V gene, CDR1 is LNHDA and CDR2 is SQIVND (reference sequence). CDR3 region: CASSEISGTGADNEQFF. The DNA for the CDR3 is TGTGCCAGTAGTGAGATTTCCGGGACAGGGGCCGACAATGAGCAGTTCTTC.

The V gene is TRBV28, the J gene TRBJ1-4, with D unclear. From germline, CDR1 is MDHEN and CDR2 SYDVKM. The length of the CDR3 is 13 residues. V lost 5 bases to trimming and J lost 4 bases, with 8 bases between them. CDR3 nucleotides: TGTGCCAGCAGTCCGGCCCTTAATGAAAAACTGTTTTTT. Encoded protein: CASSPALNEKLFF.

A few counts support this clone. This chain connects TRBV5-1 to TRBJ2-1; 7 bases are shared with TRBD1. Germline values: CDR1 SGHRS, CDR2 YFSETQ. The CDR3 length is 15 residues. Losses at the gene ends were 6 bases for V and 4 bases for J; bases not matched to a gene: 10. The CDR3 here is CASTPRGTAYNEQFF. CDR3 sequence (DNA): TGCGCCAGCACCCCGAGAGGGACAGCGTACAATGAGCAGTTCTTC.

V and J are TRBV6-1 and TRBJ2-7, with TRBD1 as a possible D gene (6 bases). In germline, CDR1 is MNHNS, CDR2 SASEGT. The length of the CDR3 is 16 residues. Deletions cut 3 bases from V and 0 bases from J, with 15 bases between. As DNA, the CDR3 is TGTGCCAGCAGTGACCCACCCGACAGGAACTCCTACGAGCAGTACTTC. This sequence encodes CASSDPPDRNSYEQYF.

This chain connects TRBV18 to TRBJ2-7; the D gene could be TRBD1 or TRBD2 (6 bases each). The CDR3 is 14 residues long. Trimming took off 8 bases at V and 1 base at J, with 15 bases between the two ends. Germline V lookup: CDR1 KGHSH, CDR2 LQKENI. CDR3 coding DNA: TGTGCCAGCACTGAAGGAGGGGGGTCCTACGAGCAGTACTTC. It translates to CASTEGGGSYEQYF. The variable domain in full, with the rest retrieved from reference TRBV18 and TRBJ2-7, is NAGVMQNPRHLVRRRGQEARLRCSPMKGHSHVYWYRQLPEEGLKFMVYLQKENIIDESGMPKERFSAEFPKEGPSILRIQQVVRGDSAAYFCASTEGGGSYEQYFGPGTRLTVT.